This T cell receptor beta chain is from a study of OX40 agonist ivuxolimab in advanced cancers. This clone was observed a single time. Assay: immunoSEQ multiplex PCR; the TCRdb copy retains only in-frame clones and omits some. Of about 44,000 clones detected, 70% to 90% appear once; the ten largest clones hold around 50%. This CDR3 is built from 19 residues. Looked up from germline, CDR1 is LGHNA and CDR2 is YNFKEQ. V dropped 0 bases and J dropped 5; count of bases not matched to a gene: 11. This chain connects TRBV4-2 to TRBJ2-5; 14 bases match TRBD2. The specimen was CD4+ or CD8+ T cells sorted from blood, collected in a trial of the OX40 agonist ivuxolimab. This clonotype was sampled from an adult with an advanced solid tumor such as melanoma, head and neck, liver or kidney cancer. The CDR3 nucleotides are TGTGCCAGCAGCCAAGAAAAAACGGGACTAGCGGGGGTTGGGGAGACCCAGTACTTC. Its translation is CASSQEKTGLAGVGETQYF.